This T cell receptor beta chain was retrieved from a study of graft-versus-host responses after intestinal transplantation. V lost 4 bases and J lost 4; bases outside the gene matches: 7. The CDR3 extends over 15 amino acids. The germline V gene has CDR1 MNHEY and CDR2 SMNVEV (reference sequence). Concerning this clone: The antigen is unknown.

TCRdb's table, derived via immunoSEQ multiplex PCR, lists solely in-frame clones and lacks some. The repertoire holds around 100,000 clones, with 85% to 95% as singletons. The sequencing here drew on unstimulated CD8+ T cells sorted from spleen or lymph node cells, taken before transplant. V usage is TRBV27 and J usage is TRBJ1-1; 9 bases line up with TRBD1. This TCR was sampled from a human donor who was the organ donor for an intestinal transplant. As DNA, the CDR3 is TGTGCCAGCAGTTCAAGGACAGGGGCACTCACTGAAGCTTTCTTT. It translates to CASSSRTGALTEAFF.